One sample yielded the 11 T cell receptor beta chains listed below, sequenced in a study of PD-1 blockade in mismatch repair-deficient tumors. TCRdb's table, derived via immunoSEQ multiplex PCR, lists solely in-frame clones and lacks some. This repertoire shows about 79,000 clones, around 80% found once; its top ten account for approximately 5%. Sequencing used peripheral blood, obtained 44 weeks after starting pembrolizumab. These receptors came from an adult with mismatch repair-deficient cancer.

This chain joins TRBV7-9 and TRBJ2-1, with a tentative D call TRBD2 (6 bases). Trimming stripped 1 base from V and 1 base from J, with 8 bases between. The V gene's germline CDR1 is SEHNR and CDR2 FQNEAQ (reference sequence). The CDR3 is 15 residues long. This CDR3 reads CASSLGGDSYNEQFF. For the CDR3, the DNA is TGTGCCAGCAGCTTAGGCGGGGATTCCTACAATGAGCAGTTCTTC.

This clone has just one count. The CDR3 DNA reads TGTGCCAGCAGCGCCCACAGGGCCCCGAGCTACACCTTC. Its translation is CASSAHRAPSYTF. V gene TRBV5-6 combines with J gene TRBJ1-2; possibly TRBD1 for D (6 bases). Per the germline V gene, CDR1 is SGHDT and CDR2 is YYEEEE. The CDR3 covers 13 residues. V was cut by 4 bases and J by 9 bases, with 16 bases left in between.

V usage is TRBV4-3 and J usage is TRBJ1-4; unclear D gene. This CDR3 is 14 amino acids long. Trimming cost V 4 bases and J 7 bases, with 13 bases left between them. Germline V CDR1 and CDR2: LGHNA, YSLEER. In DNA, the CDR3 is TGCGCCAGCAGCCCGAACGCGTTGGGTGAAAAACTGTTTTTT. It codes for CASSPNALGEKLFF.

The chain has TRBV7-9 and TRBJ2-5; 9 bases are shared with TRBD2. V lost 5 bases and J lost 4; bases outside the gene matches: 8. The CDR3 contains 15 residues. Germline V lookup: CDR1 SEHNR, CDR2 FQNEAQ (reference sequence). CDR3 region: CASSKKLAGTETQYF. The CDR3 DNA is TGTGCCAGCAGCAAGAAGCTAGCGGGAACAGAGACCCAGTACTTC.

This clone was observed a single time. The chain uses TRBV7-2 and TRBJ1-2; 8 nucleotides line up with TRBD1. Unmatched junction bases numbered 3, after V lost 5 bases and J lost 1 base. The CDR3 totals 14 residues. Germline V gene lookup returns CDR1 SGHTA and CDR2 FQGNSA. In DNA form, the CDR3 reads TGTGCCAGCAGCCGTACAGGGGGTAACTATGGCTACACCTTC. It encodes CASSRTGGNYGYTF.

This clone was detected once. V gene TRBV5-1 combines with J gene TRBJ2-2, with D uncertain. The CDR3 sequence is 15 residues long. The V end was cut by 0 bases, the J end by 0 bases, with 6 bases between. CDR1 and CDR2 from the germline V gene are SGHRS and YFSETQ. The CDR3 coding sequence is TGCGCCAGCAGCTTGGACACCGCGAACACCGGGGAGCTGTTTTTT. This gives the protein CASSLDTANTGELFF.

The chain has TRBV11-2 and TRBJ2-7; 8 bases line up with TRBD2. V trimming: 2 bases; J trimming: 2 bases; junction bases outside the gene matches: 2. The CDR3 runs to 14 residues. Germline loops: CDR1 SGHAT, CDR2 FQNNGV. Written as DNA, the CDR3 is TGTGCCAGCAGCTTAAGCGGGAGCCCCTACGAGCAGTACTTC. Amino acids: CASSLSGSPYEQYF.

V is TRBV21-1 and J is TRBJ2-7; the table gives TRBD1 as D, unverified against the DNA. TRBV21-1 constitutes a pseudogene. CDR3 length: 15 amino acids. As DNA, the CDR3 is TGTGCCAGCAGCAAACTTGGACAGGGGCCCTACGAGCAGTACTTC. Its protein is CASSKLGQGPYEQYF.

Only a few counts were recorded for this clone. The chain combines TRBV7-9 with TRBJ1-5, with D perhaps matching TRBD1 (5 bases). V was shortened by 3 bases and J by 4 bases, with 10 bases between the two germline ends. This CDR3 contains 14 residues. Germline assignment: CDR1 SEHNR and CDR2 FQNEAQ (reference sequence). In DNA form, the CDR3 reads TGTGCCAGCAGCTTGGGGCAGGGAAATCAGCCCCAGCATTTT. Translating it yields CASSLGQGNQPQHF.

There are a few counts of this clone. The V and J genes are TRBV4-1 and TRBJ2-5; 9 nucleotides line up with TRBD2. There are 16 residues in the CDR3. Germline-derived CDR1 and CDR2 are MGHRA and YSYEKL. The trim removed 3 bases at V and 5 bases at J, leaving 10 bases unmatched. The CDR3 nucleotides read TGCGCCAGCAGCCAGGTTTGGCGGGAGGGCCTGGAGACCCAGTACTTC. This encodes CASSQVWREGLETQYF.

CDR3 sequence: CASSRATGTNTDTQYF. In DNA form, the CDR3 reads TGTGCCAGCAGCCGGGCCACAGGGACAAACACAGATACGCAGTATTTT. The chain combines TRBV5-4 with TRBJ2-3; tentatively, D is TRBD1 (6 bases). The CDR3 has 16 amino acids. CDR1 and CDR2 from the germline V gene are SGHNT and YYREEE (reference sequence). Trimming stripped 4 bases from V and 2 bases from J, with 17 bases between.